The T cell receptor beta chain under discussion was sequenced for a study of cytomegalovirus exposure and HLA in healthy donors. Study observations and caveats: According to the study, 150 to 200 TCR beta chains were cytomegalovirus-associated. Many donors carried some public TCRs, although rarity characterized most TCR sequences.

With respect to this clone: What it recognizes is unknown.

TCRdb keeps only in-frame clones here, not all; method: immunoSEQ multiplex PCR. The data contain around 190,000 clones, around nine tenths of them singletons. The germline gives CDR1 KGHSH, CDR2 LQKENI. Trimming cost V 2 bases and J 1 base; bases outside gene matches: 7. CDR3 length equals 17 residues. The donors were in the roughly 130-subject validation cohort, distinct from the roughly 700-subject first cohort. Material for sequencing was PBMCs. The sequence came from a man aged 25-45 years in good health and CMV-seropositive. The rearrangement joins TRBV18 to TRBJ2-1; TRBD2 matches 8 bases. The CDR3 coding sequence is TGTGCCAGCTCACCATCAACTAGCGGCCAATCCTACAATGAGCAGTTCTTC. Protein sequence: CASSPSTSGQSYNEQFF.